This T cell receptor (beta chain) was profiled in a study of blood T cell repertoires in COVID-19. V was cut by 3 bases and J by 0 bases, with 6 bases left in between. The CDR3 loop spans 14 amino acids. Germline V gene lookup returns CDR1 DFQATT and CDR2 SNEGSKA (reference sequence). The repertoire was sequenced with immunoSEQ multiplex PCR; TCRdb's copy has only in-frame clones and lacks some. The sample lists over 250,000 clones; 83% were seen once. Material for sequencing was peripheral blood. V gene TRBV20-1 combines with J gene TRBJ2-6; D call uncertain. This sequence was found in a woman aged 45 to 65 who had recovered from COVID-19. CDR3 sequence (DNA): TGCAGTGCTAGTTCGTCCTCTGGGGCCAACGTCCTGACTTTC. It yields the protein CSASSSSGANVLTF.